Sequencing of this TCR beta chain was carried out in a study of breast tumors, draining lymph nodes, adjacent tissues. General observations from the study: Tumors had less TCR diversity than lymph nodes, more than nontumor tissue. The data were judged consistent with most tumor T cells coming from lymph node and expanding in tumor. That most tumor T cells come from lymph nodes remained unproven.

MiXCR, run by TCRdb on the multiplex PCR reads, gives a single entry per CDR3 protein. The sample shows 150,000 to 250,000 distinct CDR3 sequences, 30% to 40% of them seen only once. Samples came from axillary lymph nodes draining the breast cancer. This clonotype was observed at least ten times. The target antigen is unknown. This clonotype was sampled from a female donor with breast cancer. Some clones in this sample may be carry-over from other donors' samples. Sequencing input: axillary lymph node tissue.

The CDR3 DNA reads TGTGCCAGCAGCCAAGGGCGGGAGGGCCCCGCAGATACGCAGTATTTT. Its protein is CASSQGREGPADTQYF. This sequence joins TRBV14 and TRBJ2-3, with TRBD2 identical over 9 bases. The junction had 6 bases not matched to a gene; V was cut back by 1 base and J by 4 bases. The CDR3 loop spans 16 amino acids. Germline CDR1 is SGHDN and CDR2 is FVKESK.